This T cell receptor (beta chain) was identified during a study of blood T cell repertoires in COVID-19. For the study at large: PBMCs, B-cell-depleted T cells, or T cells were the source of the cDNA or gDNA that made up the material.

The study recruited people aged 18 to 89 years across about 25 US areas. This clone has more than one count but fewer than ten. Measured with immunoSEQ multiplex PCR; TCRdb has only the in-frame clones, and not every one. The sample yields 150,000 to 200,000 clones, around 82% seen once. Trimming took off 5 bases at V and 0 bases at J, with 7 bases between the two ends. CDR1 is SEHNR and CDR2 is FQNEAQ in the germline V gene (reference sequence). CDR3 length: 13 residues. Material: PBMCs or T cells enriched from blood (not recorded which). The rearrangement links TRBV7-9 to TRBJ1-1; maybe TRBD1 (5 bases). The receptor comes from a man between 60 and 75 years old who had recovered from COVID-19. The CDR3 spells CASSAQVNTEAFF. Here the CDR3 DNA reads TGTGCCAGCAGCGCACAGGTGAACACTGAAGCTTTCTTT.